This T cell receptor (beta chain) stems from a study of identical twins. Study results and limitations: There is a chance that invariant MAIT and iNKT cells partially muddied zero-insertion analyses. Twin-shared out-of-frame alpha sequences showed excess low generation probability. Out-of-frame TCR alpha sharing observed in monozygotic twins exceeded model estimates. Memory repertoires lacked the insertion deficit that abundant cord blood beta clonotypes showed.

Each CDR3 protein gets one entry after TCRdb re-called the 5' RACE reads with MiXCR. This sample carries nearly 650,000 distinct CDR3 sequences, under 8.5% of them seen once, and the ten largest clones take over 1.5%. CDR3 size: 16 residues. V lost 4 bases and J lost 6; bases outside the gene matches: 13. This clonotype was picked up many times. The antigen is unknown. The same specimen was also included in a second study, on yellow fever vaccine responses in identical twins.

The sequence was obtained from a woman aged 18-29 years in good health. Sequenced input: PBMCs. The rearrangement joins TRBV12-3 or TRBV12-4 to TRBJ1-1; 8 bases agree with TRBD1. The CDR3 spells CASSSATGAGSPEAFF. CDR3 nucleotides: TGTGCCAGCAGTTCCGCGACAGGGGCAGGCAGCCCTGAAGCTTTCTTT.